The next 9 T cell receptor beta chains were all read from a single sample in a study of technical replicates of blood from four donors (dated 2017 in TCRdb). Library preparation used the immunoSEQ multiplex PCR assay. TCRdb took this table from immuneACCESS and kept in-frame rearrangements with V and J called. Such tables lack part of the clones; where checked against another copy, unresolved V genes explain under half of the gap, and the rest is unexplained. The sample table contains about 89,000 clones; only one count was recorded for about 94% of them. Roughly 0.24% of the sample rests with the top ten. What was sequenced was T cells isolated from PBMCs. These receptors all come from a human donor in good health.

The chain combines TRBV20-1 with TRBJ2-7; the match to TRBD2 covers 7 bases. The germline V gene has CDR1 DFQATT and CDR2 SNEGSKA (reference sequence). The CDR3 covers 11 residues. V gave up 8 bases and J gave up 7 bases; unmatched junction bases: 8. CDR3 nucleotide sequence: TGCAGTCATCGCGGGAGAGGGGAGCAGTACTTC. Protein: CSHRGRGEQYF.

This chain uses TRBV9 with TRBJ2-5; 7 bases fit TRBD2. J was trimmed by 7 bases and V by 3 bases; bases with no gene match: 15. CDR3 length: 16 amino acids. Germline V gene data show CDR1 as SGDLS and CDR2 as YYNGEE. The CDR3 loop reads CASSGSGGAPRGTQYF. Here the CDR3 DNA reads TGTGCCAGCAGCGGTTCGGGGGGAGCGCCAAGAGGGACCCAGTACTTC.

V gene TRBV30 combines with J gene TRBJ1-4; 7 nucleotides align to TRBD1. Germline V gene data show CDR1 as GTSNPN and CDR2 as SVGIG (reference sequence). CDR3 length equals 13 residues. V shed 8 bases and J 8 bases; nucleotides not matched to a gene: 11. CDR3 DNA sequence: TGTGCCAGCTTGACAGGGCTTGGAGAAAAACTGTTTTTT. Translated, it gives CASLTGLGEKLFF.

The chain has TRBV19 and TRBJ2-7; 7 positions agree with TRBD2. The CDR3 has 15 residues. V was pared by 9 bases and J by 5 bases, with 16 bases of the junction left unmatched. CDR1 LNHDA and CDR2 SQIVND come from the germline V gene (reference sequence). The CDR3 sequence is CASRNLYGGYDEQYF. Here the CDR3 DNA reads TGTGCCAGCCGGAACCTTTACGGGGGGTACGACGAGCAGTACTTC.

The chain couples TRBV5-6 to TRBJ1-1; D is uncertain. This CDR3 is built from 13 residues. V lost 0 bases, J lost 4 bases, and 7 bases lay in between. CDR1 and CDR2 (germline): SGHDT, YYEEEE. The CDR3 DNA follows: TGTGCCAGCAGCTTGGTACAGATCACTGAAGCTTTCTTT. Translating gives CASSLVQITEAFF.

V is TRBV6-1 and J is TRBJ1-1; D is uncertain. V was cut by 8 bases and J by 5 bases, with 9 bases left in between. The CDR3 runs to 11 residues. The V gene's germline CDR1 is MNHNS and CDR2 SASEGT. CDR3 in amino acids: CASPTWTEAFF. As DNA, the CDR3 is TGTGCCAGCCCTACGTGGACTGAAGCTTTCTTT.

This clone appeared once. The chain employs TRBV6-1 and TRBJ1-1, with a possible D match to TRBD1 (5 bases). Germline values: CDR1 MNHNS, CDR2 SASEGT. CDR3 length equals 14 residues. Trimming took 0 bases from V and 7 from J, leaving 12 bases between them. CDR3 in DNA: TGTGCCAGCAGTGAAGCGAACAAAAGGGGTGAAGCTTTCTTT. Translating gives CASSEANKRGEAFF.

This clone was found a few times. V gene TRBV9 combines with J gene TRBJ1-1; possible D gene TRBD1, 5 bases. V gave up 0 bases and J gave up 4 bases, with 13 bases separating them. Germline V gene lookup returns CDR1 SGDLS and CDR2 YYNGEE. The CDR3 sequence is 15 residues long. The CDR3 here is CASSVVAGWGTEAFF. In nucleotides, the CDR3 is TGTGCCAGCAGCGTAGTGGCAGGGTGGGGCACTGAAGCTTTCTTT.

The rearrangement uses TRBV12-5 and TRBJ1-1, with a tentative D call TRBD1 (5 bases). The CDR3 is made up of 13 amino acids. CDR1 and CDR2 (germline): LGHNT, FRNRAP. Trimming took off 3 bases at V and 2 bases at J, with 7 bases between the two ends. The CDR3 nucleotides are TGTGCTAGTGGTTTTCAGGGTAACACTGAAGCTTTCTTT. It codes for CASGFQGNTEAFF.